The present TCR beta chain was sequenced within a study of cytomegalovirus exposure and HLA in healthy donors. Overall study results and limits: Reports described diagnosis of cytomegalovirus status by the classifier as highly specific and sensitive. There were some V segments, including TRBV6-2 and TRBV6-3, excluded as indistinguishable. Analysis was performed later, and it showed HLA-associated TCR beta chains to be more clonally expanded than equally common others.

About this clone: Its target is unknown.

The PCR ran on 60 Vbeta and 13 Jbeta primers. Sequenced by immunoSEQ multiplex PCR; TCRdb stores in-frame clones only, minus some. The profile shows 150,000 to 200,000 clones, 68% of them singletons. The CDR3 runs to 12 residues. Trimming removed 3 bases from V and 7 bases from J; junction bases left unmatched: 3. The V gene's germline CDR1 is LGHNA and CDR2 YNFKEQ. Source material: PBMCs. The chain links TRBV4-2 to TRBJ2-7; 7 bases align to TRBD2. The source of this sequence is a woman between 18 and 29 years old in good health and CMV-seropositive. The CDR3 spells CASSHPAGEQYF. CDR3 coding DNA: TGTGCCAGCAGCCATCCAGCGGGGGAGCAGTACTTC.